This T cell receptor beta chain was sequenced during a study of cytomegalovirus exposure and HLA in healthy donors. Concerning this clone: Its specificity is unknown.

Primers for the PCR totalled 60 Vbeta and 13 Jbeta. TCRdb's copy holds only in-frame clones and misses some; the assay was immunoSEQ multiplex PCR. The sample table sets out over 90,000 clones. Findings of the study overall: Within a later analysis, the majority of CMV-associated TCR beta chains appeared HLA-restricted. TCR beta V segments were, for the most part, productive about 87% or about 30% of the time in an earlier analysis. The authors judged a highly shared variant cluster likely a sequencing artifact.

Germline assignment: CDR1 SQVTM and CDR2 ANQGSEA. V gave up 5 bases and J gave up 7 bases, with 12 bases separating them. The CDR3 is 13 amino acids. This chain connects TRBV29-1 to TRBJ1-6, with D perhaps matching TRBD1 (5 bases). This sequence originates from a man aged 40-50 years in good health and CMV-seronegative. Sequences were obtained from PBMCs. The CDR3 spells CSVSDSPNSPLHF. In DNA form, the CDR3 reads TGCAGCGTTTCCGACAGCCCCAATTCACCCCTCCACTTT.